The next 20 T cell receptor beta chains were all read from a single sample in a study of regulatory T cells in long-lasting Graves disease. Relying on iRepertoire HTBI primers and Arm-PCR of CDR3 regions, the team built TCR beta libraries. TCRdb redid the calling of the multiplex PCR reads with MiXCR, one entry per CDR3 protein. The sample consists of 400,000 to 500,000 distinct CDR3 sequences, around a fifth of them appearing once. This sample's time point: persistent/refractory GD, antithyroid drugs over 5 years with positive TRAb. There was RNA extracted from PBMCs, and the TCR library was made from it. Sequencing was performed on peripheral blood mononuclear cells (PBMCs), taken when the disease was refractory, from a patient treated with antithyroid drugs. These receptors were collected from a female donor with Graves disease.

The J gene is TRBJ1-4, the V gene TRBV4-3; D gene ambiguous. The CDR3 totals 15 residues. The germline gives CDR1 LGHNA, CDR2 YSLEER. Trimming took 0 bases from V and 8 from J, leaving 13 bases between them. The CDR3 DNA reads TGCGCCAGCAGCCAAGATCCCCAGTCCGTGGAAAAACTGTTTTTT. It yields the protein CASSQDPQSVEKLFF.

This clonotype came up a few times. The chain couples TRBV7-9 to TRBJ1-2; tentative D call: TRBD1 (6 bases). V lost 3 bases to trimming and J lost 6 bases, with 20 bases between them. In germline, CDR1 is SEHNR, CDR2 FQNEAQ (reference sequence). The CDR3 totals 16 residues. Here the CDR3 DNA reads TGTGCCAGCAGCTTCGTTTTACAGGCGAGGGGGGATGGCTACACCTTC. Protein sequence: CASSFVLQARGDGYTF.

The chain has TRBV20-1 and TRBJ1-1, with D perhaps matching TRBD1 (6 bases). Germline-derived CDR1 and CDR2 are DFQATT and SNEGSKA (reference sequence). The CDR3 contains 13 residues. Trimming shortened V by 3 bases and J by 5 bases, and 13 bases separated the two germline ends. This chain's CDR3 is CSASRGVWTEAFF. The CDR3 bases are TGCAGTGCTAGTAGGGGGGTTTGGACTGAAGCTTTCTTT.

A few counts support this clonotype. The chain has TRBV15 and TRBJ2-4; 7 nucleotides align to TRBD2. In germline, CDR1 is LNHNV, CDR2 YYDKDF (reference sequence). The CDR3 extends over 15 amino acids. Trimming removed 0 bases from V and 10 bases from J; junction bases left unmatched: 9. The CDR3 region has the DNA TGTGCCACCAGCAGAGACAGGGCGGGAGTGGAAATTCAGTACTTC. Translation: CATSRDRAGVEIQYF. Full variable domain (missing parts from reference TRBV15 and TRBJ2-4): DAMVIQNPRYQVTQFGKPVTLSCSQTLNHNVMYWYQQKSSQAPKLLFHYYDKDFNNEADTPDNFQSRRPNTSFCFLDIRSPGLGDTAMYLCATSRDRAGVEIQYFGAGTRLSVL.

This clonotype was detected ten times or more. Here the CDR3 DNA reads TGTGCCATCAGTGATGGGACTAGCGGGAAACAAGAGACCCAGTACTTC. Translated, it gives CAISDGTSGKQETQYF. This chain uses TRBV10-3 with TRBJ2-5, with TRBD2 identical over 13 bases. The CDR3 totals 16 residues. Trimming removed 3 bases from V and 2 bases from J; junction bases left unmatched: 3. CDR1 ENHRY and CDR2 SYGVKD come from the germline V gene.

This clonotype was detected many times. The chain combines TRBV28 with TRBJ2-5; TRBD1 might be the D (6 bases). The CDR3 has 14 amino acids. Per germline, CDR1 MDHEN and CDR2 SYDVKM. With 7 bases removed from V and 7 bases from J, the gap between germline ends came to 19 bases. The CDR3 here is CASTSQGLDVTQYF. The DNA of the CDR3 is TGTGCCAGCACTTCACAGGGTCTGGACGTGACCCAGTACTTC.

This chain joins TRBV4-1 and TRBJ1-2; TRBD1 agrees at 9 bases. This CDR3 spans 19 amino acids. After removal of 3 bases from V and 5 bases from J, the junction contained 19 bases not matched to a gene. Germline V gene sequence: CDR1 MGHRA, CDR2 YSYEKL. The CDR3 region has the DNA TGCGCCAGCAGCCAGCCACACGCGGACAGGGGCTCCATCTATTATGGCTACACCTTC. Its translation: CASSQPHADRGSIYYGYTF.

The CDR3 DNA sequence: TGTGCCAGCAGCTCGGGGACTAGCGGGGGGGCAGATACGCAGTATTTT. It yields the protein CASSSGTSGGADTQYF. The rearrangement links TRBV28 to TRBJ2-3, with TRBD2 matching over 16 bases. Trimming took 6 bases from V and 4 from J; bases not matched to a gene: 4. CDR3 length: 16 amino acids. Germline CDR1 is MDHEN and CDR2 is SYDVKM.

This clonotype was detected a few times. CDR3 loop: CASSVGDGQPQHF. The CDR3 nucleotides are TGTGCCAGCAGCGTCGGGGACGGGCAGCCCCAGCATTTT. The chain carries TRBV7-9 and TRBJ1-5; TRBD1 is a possible D gene (5 bases). Trimming stripped 5 bases from V and 7 bases from J, with 12 bases between. CDR3 length: 13 residues. Germline V lookup: CDR1 SEHNR, CDR2 FQNEAQ (reference sequence).

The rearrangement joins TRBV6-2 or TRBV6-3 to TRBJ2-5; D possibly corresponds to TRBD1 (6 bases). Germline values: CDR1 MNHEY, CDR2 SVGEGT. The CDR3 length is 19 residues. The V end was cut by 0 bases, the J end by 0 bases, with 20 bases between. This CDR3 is CASSYSDGRGLGYQETQYF. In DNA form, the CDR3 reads TGTGCCAGCAGTTACTCCGACGGCAGGGGATTGGGGTACCAAGAGACCCAGTACTTC.

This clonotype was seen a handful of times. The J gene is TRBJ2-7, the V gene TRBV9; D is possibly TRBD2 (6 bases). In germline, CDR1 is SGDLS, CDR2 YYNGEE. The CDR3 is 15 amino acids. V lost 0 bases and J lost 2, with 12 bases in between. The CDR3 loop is CASSVGGLYTYEQYF. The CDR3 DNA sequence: TGTGCCAGCAGCGTAGGGGGACTTTACACCTACGAGCAGTACTTC.

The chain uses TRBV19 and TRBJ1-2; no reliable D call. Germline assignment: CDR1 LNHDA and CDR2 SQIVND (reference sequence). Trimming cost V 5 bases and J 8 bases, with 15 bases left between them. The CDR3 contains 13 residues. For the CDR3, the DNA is TGTGCCAGTAGTGCGGAAATTGTGGGCGGCTACACCTTC. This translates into CASSAEIVGGYTF. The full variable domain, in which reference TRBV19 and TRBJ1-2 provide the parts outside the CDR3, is DGGITQSPKYLFRKEGQNVTLSCEQNLNHDAMYWYRQDPGQGLRLIYYSQIVNDFQKGDIAEGYSVSREKKESFPLTVTSAQKNPTAFYLCASSAEIVGGYTFGSGTRLTVV.

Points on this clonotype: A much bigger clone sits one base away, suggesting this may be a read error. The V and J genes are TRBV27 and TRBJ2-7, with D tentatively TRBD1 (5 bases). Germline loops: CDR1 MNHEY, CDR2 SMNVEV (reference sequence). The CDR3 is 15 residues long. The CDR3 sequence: CASSLFSRTLDEQHF. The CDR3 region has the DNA TGTGCCAGCAGTTTATTTTCAAGGACATTGGACGAGCAGCACTTC.

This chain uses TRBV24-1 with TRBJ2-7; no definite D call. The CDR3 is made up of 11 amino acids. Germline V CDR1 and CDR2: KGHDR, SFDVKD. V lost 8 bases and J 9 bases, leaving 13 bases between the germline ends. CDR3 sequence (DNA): TGTGCCACCAAGGACGCCGTAGGGCAGTACTTC. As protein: CATKDAVGQYF.

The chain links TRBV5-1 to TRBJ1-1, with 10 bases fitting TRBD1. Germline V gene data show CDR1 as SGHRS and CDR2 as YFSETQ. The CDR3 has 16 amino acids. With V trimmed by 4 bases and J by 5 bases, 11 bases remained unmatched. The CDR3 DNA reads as TGCGCCAGCAGCGTAGGACAGGGGGACACGAGGACTGAAGCTTTCTTT. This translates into CASSVGQGDTRTEAFF.

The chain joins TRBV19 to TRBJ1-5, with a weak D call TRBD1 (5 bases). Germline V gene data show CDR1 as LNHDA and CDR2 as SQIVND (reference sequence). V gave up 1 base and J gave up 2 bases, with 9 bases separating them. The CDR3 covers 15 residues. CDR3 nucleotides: TGTGCCAGTAGTATAGGGGGACTTGGCAATCAGCCCCAGCATTTT. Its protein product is CASSIGGLGNQPQHF.

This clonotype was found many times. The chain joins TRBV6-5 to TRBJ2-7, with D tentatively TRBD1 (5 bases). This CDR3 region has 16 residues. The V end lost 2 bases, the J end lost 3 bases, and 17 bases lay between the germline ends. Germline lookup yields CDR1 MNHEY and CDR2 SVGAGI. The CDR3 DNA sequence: TGTGCCAGCAGTTACCTCCCAGGGTACACGAACTACGAGCAGTACTTC. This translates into CASSYLPGYTNYEQYF.

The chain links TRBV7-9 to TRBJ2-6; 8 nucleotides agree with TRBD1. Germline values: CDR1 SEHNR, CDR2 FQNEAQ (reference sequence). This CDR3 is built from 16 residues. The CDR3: CAGEGQGDSGANVLTF. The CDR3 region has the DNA TGTGCGGGAGAAGGACAGGGAGACTCTGGGGCCAACGTCCTGACTTTC.

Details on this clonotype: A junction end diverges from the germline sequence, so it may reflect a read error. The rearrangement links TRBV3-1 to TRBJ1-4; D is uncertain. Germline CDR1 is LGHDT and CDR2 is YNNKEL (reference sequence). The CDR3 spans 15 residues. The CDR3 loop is CASSPTFTGNERLFF. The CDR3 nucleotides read TGTGCCAGCAGCCCTACTTTTACTGGGAATGAAAGACTGTTTTTT.

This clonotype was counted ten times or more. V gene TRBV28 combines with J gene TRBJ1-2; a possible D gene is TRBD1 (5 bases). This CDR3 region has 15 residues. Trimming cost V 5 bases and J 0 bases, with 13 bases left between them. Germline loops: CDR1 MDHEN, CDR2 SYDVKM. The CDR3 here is CASSRPDRPNYGYTF. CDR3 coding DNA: TGTGCCAGCAGTCGACCTGACAGACCTAACTATGGCTACACCTTC.